The clone carrying this TCR beta chain was picked up many times. Its antigen is not identified. The CDR3 is 13 amino acids. Germline V CDR1 and CDR2: SEHNR, FQNEAQ (reference sequence). The V and J ends lost 1 base and 10 bases respectively, with 11 bases between them. The sample is drawn from a study of regulatory T cells in long-lasting Graves disease. Notes on the study in general: Persistent patients shared more public clonotypes (under 3,000) than newly diagnosed patients (roughly 960).

Noted time point: newly diagnosed GD, antithyroid drugs for less than 3 months. The TCR library was prepared using RNA isolated from PBMCs. Combining iRepertoire HTBI primers with Arm-PCR of CDR3 regions, the authors built TCR beta libraries. TCRdb re-called the multiplex PCR reads with MiXCR, one entry per CDR3 protein. The sample holds fewer than 550,000 distinct CDR3 sequences, 16% seen once. These same records also appear under a second study, on T cells in Graves' hyperthyroidism and ophthalmopathy. This second study notes: During a first-round RT-PCR of the TCR CDR3, the HTBI primer set was used.

The source of this sequence is a woman younger than 35 with Graves disease. J is TRBJ2-1 and V is TRBV7-9; TRBD2 is a possible D gene (5 bases). Source: peripheral blood mononuclear cells (PBMCs), taken at new diagnosis, from a patient treated with antithyroid drugs. The chain's CDR3 is CASSLVAGQEQFF. The CDR3 DNA sequence: TGTGCCAGCAGCTTAGTGGCGGGCCAAGAGCAGTTCTTC.